The present TCR beta chain was sequenced within a study of blood T cells in healthy people across ages. A J-beta primer mix and a sample-barcoded 5' primer were used in a second PCR of about 7 to 12 cycles. One entry per CDR3 protein results from TCRdb running MiXCR on the 5' RACE reads. The table shows fewer than 950,000 distinct CDR3 sequences, with roughly 35% occurring only once. The junction had 12 bases not matched to a gene; V was cut back by 0 bases and J by 7 bases. The CDR3 totals 17 residues. Germline CDR1 SGHRS, CDR2 YFSETQ. The TCR comes from a man aged 18 to 30 in good health. Specimen: blood. The rearrangement links TRBV5-1 to TRBJ2-7, with 11 bases aligning to TRBD2. CDR3 nucleotides: TGCGCCAGCAGCTTGGGTAGCGGGGGGGACTCCTACAATGAGCAGTACTTC. As protein: CASSLGSGGDSYNEQYF.